These 3 T cell receptor beta chains share one sample of origin, sequenced in a study of blood T cell repertoires in COVID-19. Clones were sequenced by immunoSEQ multiplex PCR, and TCRdb holds only the in-frame ones, with some missing. The sample shows about 210,000 clones, about nine tenths of them seen only once. Input material: peripheral blood. These receptors came from a woman aged 70-85 years with acute or convalescent COVID-19.

The gene calls are TRBV5-1 and TRBJ1-1, with TRBD1 matching 7 bases. Germline V lookup: CDR1 SGHRS, CDR2 YFSETQ. This CDR3 contains 14 residues. J was trimmed by 3 bases and V by 4 bases; bases with no gene match: 6. This CDR3 is CASSPRTGHTEAFF. As DNA, the CDR3 is TGCGCCAGCAGCCCGCGGACAGGCCACACTGAAGCTTTCTTT.

In DNA, the CDR3 is TGTGCCAGCAGCTTGGCCGGGGGGGGCCAGCATCAGCCCCAGCATTTT. This sequence encodes CASSLAGGGQHQPQHF. The J gene is TRBJ1-5, the V gene TRBV5-6, with D maybe TRBD1 (6 bases). There are 16 residues in the CDR3. The V end was cut by 0 bases, the J end by 5 bases, with 15 bases between. Germline V gene lookup returns CDR1 SGHDT and CDR2 YYEEEE. The variable domain in full, with the rest retrieved from reference TRBV5-6 and TRBJ1-5, is DAGVTQSPTHLIKTRGQQVTLRCSPKSGHDTVSWYQQALGQGPQFIFQYYEEEERQRGNFPDRFSGHQFPNYSSELNVNALLLGDSALYLCASSLAGGGQHQPQHFGDGTRLSIL.

In its sample, this clone was seen once. This chain joins TRBV11-3 and TRBJ2-1; 11 positions agree with TRBD2. Unmatched junction bases numbered 3, after V lost 2 bases and J lost 6 bases. Germline CDR1 is SGHNT and CDR2 is YENEEA. The CDR3 totals 15 residues. CDR3 sequence: CASSLLAGGLNEQFF. CDR3 DNA: TGTGCCAGCAGCTTACTAGCGGGAGGACTCAATGAGCAGTTCTTC.